This T cell receptor beta chain was sequenced during a study of radiotherapy plus CTLA-4 blockade in lung cancer. The overall study: For about 19% of patients, objective responses occurred, and roughly 30% had disease control.

The method was immunoSEQ multiplex PCR; TCRdb's version includes in-frame clones alone and lacks a portion of them. The sample includes 90,000 to 100,000 clones, 60% to 75% seen only once; the top ten take around 3%. The V gene end was trimmed by 5 bases and the J gene end by 9 bases; junction bases not matched to a gene: 4. The CDR3 loop spans 14 amino acids. Germline V gives CDR1 MNHEY, CDR2 SMNVEV (reference sequence). The sequencing here drew on peripheral blood, taken from a patient treated with radiotherapy plus ipilimumab. The source of this sequence is a human donor with non-small cell lung cancer who had a partial response to radiotherapy plus ipilimumab. Some clones in this sample may be carry-over from other donors' samples. V gene TRBV27 combines with J gene TRBJ1-6; 10 bases are shared with TRBD1. The CDR3 DNA sequence: TGTGCCAGCAGTGGGACAGGGGAGGGTTCACCCCTCCACTTT. Its translation: CASSGTGEGSPLHF.